This T cell receptor beta chain is from a study of vaccination and CD4 T cells after COVID-19. The Oncomine TCR Beta short-read assay was applied to DNA of cultured CD4+ T cells. TCRdb fed the PCR reads into MiXCR, producing one record per CDR3 protein. There are roughly 4,800 distinct CDR3 sequences in the sample; roughly 66% occur only once, and 36% lies in the top ten. Findings of the study overall: Median counts of SARS-CoV-2-reactive clonotypes increased from around 20 to 38; this difference was not significant.

On this clonotype itself: What it recognizes is unknown.

Treatment of the sample: approximately 9-day PBMC culture with coronavirus spike peptide pools or control peptides (ViraFEST assay). It was before the COVID-19 pandemic (2011-2018) that the unexposed donor's CD4+ T cells were collected. V was cut by 4 bases and J by 3 bases, with 7 bases left in between. CDR3 length equals 13 residues. Per the germline V gene, CDR1 is WNHNN and CDR2 is SYGVQD (reference sequence). The receptor was derived from a human donor in good health. The sample taken for sequencing was CD4+ T cells from blood, cultured in vitro. The chain employs TRBV10-1 and TRBJ1-5, with no clear D. The CDR3 reads CASSGSLNQPQHF. DNA for the CDR3: TGCGCCAGCAGTGGGAGCCTCAATCAGCCCCAGCATTTT.